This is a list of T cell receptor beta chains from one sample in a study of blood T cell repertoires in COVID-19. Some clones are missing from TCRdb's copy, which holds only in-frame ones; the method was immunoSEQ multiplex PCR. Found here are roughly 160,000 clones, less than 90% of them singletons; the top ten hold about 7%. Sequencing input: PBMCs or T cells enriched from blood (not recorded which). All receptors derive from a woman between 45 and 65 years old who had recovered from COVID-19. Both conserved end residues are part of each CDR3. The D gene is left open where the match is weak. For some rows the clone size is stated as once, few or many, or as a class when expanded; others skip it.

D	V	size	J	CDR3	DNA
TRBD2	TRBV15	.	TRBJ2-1	CATSRDGLAGVLGYNEQFF	TGTGCCACCAGCAGAGACGGACTAGCGGGAGTTTTAGGATACAATGAGCAGTTCTTC
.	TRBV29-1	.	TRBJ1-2	CSVGDTDYGYTF	TGCAGCGTTGGGGACACAGACTATGGCTACACCTTC
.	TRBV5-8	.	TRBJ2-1	CASSLGYGRETYNEQFF	TGTGCCAGCAGCTTGGGTTACGGGAGAGAAACCTACAATGAGCAGTTCTTC
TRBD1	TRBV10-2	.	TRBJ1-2	CASSGTGARGYTF	TGCGCCAGCAGCGGGACAGGGGCTCGGGGCTACACCTTC
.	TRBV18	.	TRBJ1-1	CASSIIQENTEAFF	TGTGCCAGCTCGATCATACAGGAGAACACTGAAGCTTTCTTT
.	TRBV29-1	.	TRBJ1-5	CSVGGPNQPQHF	TGCAGCGTTGGGGGCCCAAATCAGCCCCAGCATTTT
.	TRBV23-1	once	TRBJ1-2	CASSLPSGCGYTF	TGCGCCAGCAGTCTCCCCTCGGGATGTGGCTACACCTTC
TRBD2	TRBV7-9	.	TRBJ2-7	CASSFRIGGRDEQYF	TGTGCCAGCAGCTTTCGAATAGGTGGGAGGGACGAGCAGTACTTC
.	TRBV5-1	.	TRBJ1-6	CASSLASGAPRPLHF	TGCGCCAGCAGCTTGGCCTCAGGGGCCCCCCGACCCCTCCACTTT
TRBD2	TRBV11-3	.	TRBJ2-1	CASSMGLAANEQFF	TGTGCCAGCAGCATGGGACTAGCGGCCAATGAGCAGTTCTTC
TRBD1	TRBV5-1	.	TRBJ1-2	CASSGGQGLYGYTF	TGCGCCAGCAGCGGGGGACAGGGCCTCTATGGCTACACCTTC
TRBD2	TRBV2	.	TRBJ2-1	CASSVAGGSYNEQFF	TGTGCCAGCAGTGTAGCGGGAGGCTCCTACAATGAGCAGTTCTTC
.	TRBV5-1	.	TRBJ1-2	CASSFTGSDVNGYTF	TGCGCCAGCAGCTTCACAGGGTCGGATGTAAATGGCTACACCTTC
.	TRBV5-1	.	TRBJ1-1	CASSLGQPNTEAFF	TGCGCCAGCAGCTTGGGACAGCCGAACACTGAAGCTTTCTTT
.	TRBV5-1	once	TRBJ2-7	CASSLTGYEQYF	TGCGCCAGCAGCTTGACAGGCTACGAGCAGTACTTC
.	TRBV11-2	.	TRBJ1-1	CASSSLRIVPTEAFF	TGTGCCAGCAGCTCCTTGAGAATAGTCCCCACTGAAGCTTTCTTT
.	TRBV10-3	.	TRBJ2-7	CAISGLDSGEQYF	TGTGCCATCAGCGGCCTCGACTCAGGGGAGCAGTACTTC
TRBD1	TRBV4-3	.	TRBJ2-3	CASSQGRTGGTDTQYF	TGCGCCAGCAGCCAAGGAAGGACAGGGGGCACAGATACGCAGTATTTT
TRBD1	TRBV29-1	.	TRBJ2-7	CSVGAGTGNYEQYF	TGCAGCGTTGGGGCCGGGACAGGGAACTACGAGCAGTACTTC
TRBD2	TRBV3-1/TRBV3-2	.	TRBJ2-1	CASRTSGSDEQFF	TGTGCCAGCAGGACTAGCGGGAGCGATGAGCAGTTCTTC
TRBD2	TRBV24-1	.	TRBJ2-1	CATSTSGRPYNEQFF	TGTGCCACCAGTACTAGCGGGAGGCCCTACAATGAGCAGTTCTTC
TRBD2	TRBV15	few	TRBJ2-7	CATSRDPGGLDEQYF	TGTGCCACCAGCAGAGACCCGGGAGGGCTAGACGAGCAGTACTTC
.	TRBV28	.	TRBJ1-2	CASSLKGTQGTYGYTF	TGTGCCAGCAGTTTAAAAGGAACACAGGGAACTTATGGCTACACCTTC
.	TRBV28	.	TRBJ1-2	CASNPSLILFYGYTF	TGTGCCAGCAACCCGAGCCTAATTCTGTTCTATGGCTACACCTTC
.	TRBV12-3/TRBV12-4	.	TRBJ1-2	CASSPGGAYGYTF	TGTGCCAGCAGTCCTGGGGGGGCGTATGGCTACACCTTC
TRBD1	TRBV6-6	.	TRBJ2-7	CASRSGTTGAPYEQYF	TGTGCCAGCAGGTCGGGTACGACAGGGGCCCCCTACGAGCAGTACTTC
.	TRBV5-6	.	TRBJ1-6	CASSLGTQRSPLHF	TGTGCCAGCAGCTTGGGGACTCAGCGGTCACCCCTCCACTTT
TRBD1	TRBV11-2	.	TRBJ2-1	CASSLVFGQGSEQFF	TGTGCCAGCAGCTTAGTTTTCGGACAGGGAAGCGAGCAGTTCTTC
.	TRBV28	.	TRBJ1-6	CASSLRDKSSYNSPLHF	TGTGCCAGCAGTTTACGGGACAAGAGCTCCTATAATTCACCCCTCCACTTT
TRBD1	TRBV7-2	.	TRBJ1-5	CASSRDSLNQPQHF	TGTGCCAGTAGCCGGGACAGCCTAAATCAGCCCCAGCATTTT
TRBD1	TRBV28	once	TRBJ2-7	CASSVPGTVYEQYF	TGTGCCAGCAGTGTTCCCGGGACAGTCTACGAGCAGTACTTC
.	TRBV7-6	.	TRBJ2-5	CASSLGGRGRETQYF	TGTGCCAGCAGCTTAGGTGGCAGGGGGAGGGAGACCCAGTACTTC
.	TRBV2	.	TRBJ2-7	CASSEFREQYF	TGTGCCAGCAGTGAGTTTAGAGAGCAGTACTTC
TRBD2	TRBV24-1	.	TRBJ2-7	CATSDAVAGFHEQYF	TGTGCCACCAGTGATGCAGTAGCGGGATTCCACGAGCAGTACTTC
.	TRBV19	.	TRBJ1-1	CASSIGAARNTEAFF	TGTGCCAGTAGTATAGGTGCGGCAAGGAACACTGAAGCTTTCTTT
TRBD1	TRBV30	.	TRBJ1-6	CAWSHPGTVNSPLHF	TGTGCCTGGAGCCACCCCGGGACAGTTAATTCACCCCTCCACTTT
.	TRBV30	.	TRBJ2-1	CAWSVIVRNEQFF	TGTGCCTGGAGTGTAATAGTCCGGAATGAGCAGTTCTTC
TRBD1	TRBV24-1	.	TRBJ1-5	CATSDLVGTGGNNQPQHF	TGTGCCACCAGTGATTTGGTCGGTACAGGGGGCAACAATCAGCCCCAGCATTTT
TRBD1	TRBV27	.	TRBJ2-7	CASRRTGASYEQYF	TGTGCCTCAAGGCGGACAGGGGCCTCCTACGAGCAGTACTTC
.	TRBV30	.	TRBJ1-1	CAWSVGGQAFF	TGTGCCTGGAGTGTTGGGGGCCAAGCTTTCTTT
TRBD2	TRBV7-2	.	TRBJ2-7	CASSPPSGRLSNEQYF	TGTGCCAGCAGCCCACCTAGCGGGAGACTATCGAACGAGCAGTACTTC
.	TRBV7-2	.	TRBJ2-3	CASSLRERGTQYF	TGTGCCAGCAGCTTACGGGAGAGGGGTACGCAGTATTTT
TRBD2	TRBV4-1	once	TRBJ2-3	CASSQQLAGGTDTQYF	TGCGCCAGCAGCCAGCAACTAGCGGGAGGGACAGATACGCAGTATTTT
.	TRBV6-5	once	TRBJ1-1	CASINPQGTEAFF	TGTGCCAGCATTAATCCCCAGGGCACTGAAGCTTTCTTT
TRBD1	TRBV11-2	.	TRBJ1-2	CASSPGGGYGYTF	TGTGCCAGCAGTCCAGGGGGCGGCTATGGCTACACCTTC
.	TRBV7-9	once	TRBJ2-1	CASSPSWGAYNEQFF	TGTGCCAGCAGTCCCTCTTGGGGGGCCTACAATGAGCAGTTCTTC
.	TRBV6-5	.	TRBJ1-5	CASRKEGQINQPQHF	TGTGCCAGCAGGAAAGAAGGACAGATCAATCAGCCCCAGCATTTT
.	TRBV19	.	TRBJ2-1	CASSITYNEQFF	TGTGCCAGTAGTATTACTTACAATGAGCAGTTCTTC
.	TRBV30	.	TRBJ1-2	CAWMVEDYGYTF	TGTGCCTGGATGGTGGAGGACTATGGCTACACCTTC
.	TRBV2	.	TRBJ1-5	CASRQYSNQPQHF	TGTGCCAGCAGACAGTATAGCAATCAGCCCCAGCATTTT
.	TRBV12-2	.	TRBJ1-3	CASRRGDRGAFSGNTIYF	TGTGCAAGTCGCAGAGGGGACAGGGGGGCATTCTCTGGAAACACCATATATTTT
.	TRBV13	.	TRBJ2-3	CASSLGPRDTQYF	TGTGCCAGCAGCTTAGGACCTAGGGATACGCAGTATTTT
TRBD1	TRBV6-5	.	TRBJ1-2	CASRQTGTNYGYTF	TGTGCCAGCAGACAGACAGGGACTAACTATGGCTACACCTTC
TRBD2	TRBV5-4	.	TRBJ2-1	CASSLVPSGDNEQFF	TGTGCCAGCAGCTTGGTGCCTAGCGGGGACAATGAGCAGTTCTTC
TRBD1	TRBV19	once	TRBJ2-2	CASQATGFYGELFF	TGTGCCAGTCAGGCGACAGGGTTCTACGGGGAGCTGTTTTTT
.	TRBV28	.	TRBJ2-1	CASGGGGSRYNEQFF	TGTGCCAGCGGCGGGGGCGGGAGCAGGTACAATGAGCAGTTCTTC
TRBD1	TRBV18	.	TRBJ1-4	CASSPRSEGQGDEKLFF	TGTGCCAGCTCACCACGTTCAGAGGGACAGGGCGATGAAAAACTGTTTTTT
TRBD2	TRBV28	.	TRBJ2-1	CASSWAGGRAPNEQFF	TGTGCCAGCAGTTGGGCAGGCGGGAGGGCTCCCAATGAGCAGTTCTTC
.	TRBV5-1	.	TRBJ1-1	CASSPREGSLRSTEAFF	TGCGCCAGCTCCCCCCGGGAGGGTTCTTTACGAAGCACTGAAGCTTTCTTT
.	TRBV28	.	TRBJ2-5	CASSSRRETQYF	TGTGCCAGCAGTAGCCGGCGGGAGACCCAGTACTTC